Listed here is a single T cell receptor (beta chain). Its antigen is not known. These data belong to a study of T cell repertoires in cytomegalovirus infection. As for the study in general: Epitope selection comprised recently identified HLA-C-restricted CMV epitopes and well-studied HLA-B-restricted CMV epitopes. Indicated by public TCR beta signatures were CMV infection and matching HLA type.

The CDR3 runs 18 residues. The germline gives CDR1 SGHVS, CDR2 FNYEAQ. V was pared by 3 bases and J by 8 bases, with 17 bases of the junction left unmatched. MiXCR, run by TCRdb on the reads, gives a single entry per CDR3 protein. The repertoire holds about 360,000 distinct CDR3 sequences, with nearly 35% as singletons. Study-wide points: CMV-specific HLA-C-restricted TCR beta clonotypes dominated the ex vivo response.

Here the sequenced sample was cultured PBMCs, taken from culture after CMV antigen stimulation. The V and J genes are TRBV7-6 and TRBJ2-1; TRBD1 matches 9 bases. This receptor was identified in a human donor in good health (CMV status not recorded). Some clones in this sample may be carry-over from other donors' samples. In DNA form, the CDR3 reads TGTGCCAGCAGCTTCCCGGGACAGGGTTTGGTCCCTACCCATGAGCAGTTCTTC. This codes for CASSFPGQGLVPTHEQFF.